Following are 5 T cell receptor beta chains from one sample sequenced in a study of blood T cell dynamics during melanoma immunotherapy. Using immunoSEQ multiplex PCR, the repertoire was profiled, and TCRdb retains in-frame clones only, with some absent. The sample carries 9,900 or so clones, 88% recorded once. Time point noted: pre-treatment baseline. The sample here was blood, taken from a patient treated with checkpoint blockade. The receptors come from a human donor with melanoma.

The rearrangement uses TRBV5-4 and TRBJ1-6; tentative D call: TRBD1 (5 bases). Deletions cut 4 bases from V and 3 bases from J, with 17 bases between. The CDR3 extends over 17 amino acids. CDR1 and CDR2 from the germline V gene are SGHNT and YYREEE (reference sequence). The CDR3 is CASSLGEMSFYNSPLHF. The DNA for the CDR3 is TGTGCCAGCAGCCTAGGGGAAATGAGCTTCTATAATTCACCCCTCCACTTT.

This clone occurred a few times. The sample carries other DNA sequences with the same CDR3. This chain links TRBV5-4 with TRBJ1-2; D not certain. The length of the CDR3 is 13 residues. Deletions cut 1 base from V and 2 bases from J, with 6 bases between. From germline, CDR1 is SGHNT and CDR2 YYREEE (reference sequence). The CDR3 DNA is TGTGCCAGCAGCTTGACAGCGAACTATGGCTACACCTTC. Translated: CASSLTANYGYTF. The whole variable domain, remainder taken from reference TRBV5-4 and TRBJ1-2, is ETGVTQSPTHLIKTRGQQVTLRCSSQSGHNTVSWYQQALGQGPQFIFQYYREEENGRGNFPPRFSGLQFPNYSSELNVNALELDDSALYLCASSLTANYGYTFGSGTRLTVV.

This sequence joins TRBV6-5 and TRBJ1-1; 10 bases fit TRBD1. Germline lookup yields CDR1 MNHEY and CDR2 SVGAGI. The CDR3 spans 14 residues. The trim removed 4 bases at V and 3 bases at J, leaving 2 bases unmatched. The CDR3 nucleotides are TGTGCCAGCAGTTGGACAGGGGGAGACACTGAAGCTTTCTTT. This translates into CASSWTGGDTEAFF.

J is TRBJ1-2 and V is TRBV4-2, with 7 positions matching TRBD1. J lost 6 bases, V lost 0 bases, and 19 bases had no gene match. CDR1 is LGHNA and CDR2 is YNFKEQ in the germline V gene. This CDR3 spans 19 amino acids. CDR3 sequence: CASSQDSRGEAGGGDGYTF. The CDR3 DNA sequence: TGTGCCAGCAGCCAAGATAGTAGGGGTGAGGCAGGGGGGGGTGATGGCTACACCTTC.

The chain uses TRBV7-2 and TRBJ2-3; D is unresolved. The CDR3 loop spans 13 amino acids. The V and J ends lost 3 bases and 2 bases respectively, with 6 bases between them. Germline assignment: CDR1 SGHTA and CDR2 FQGNSA. Written as DNA, the CDR3 is TGTGCCAGCAGCTTTCACAACACAGATACGCAGTATTTT. Amino acid sequence: CASSFHNTDTQYF.